Listed here are 11 T cell receptor beta chains from one sample, sequenced in a study of shared clonotypes between healthy human individuals. Profiling relied on immunoSEQ multiplex PCR, and the TCRdb table lists in-frame clones only, not all of them. The data contain approximately 1.5 million clones, 98% of them seen just once; the ten biggest clones take up under 0.45%. The sequencing input was naive CD4+ T cells sorted from blood. Noted subset: CD45RA+ positively selected. These receptors all stem from a man aged 25-45 years in good health.

The rearrangement links TRBV9 to TRBJ1-3; D is uncertain. The CDR3 sequence is 15 residues long. Germline lookup yields CDR1 SGDLS and CDR2 YYNGEE. The V end was cut by 3 bases, the J end by 2 bases, with 12 bases between. In DNA, the CDR3 is TGTGCCAGCAGCGCCACCGGGGTTGCTGGAAACACCATATATTTT. Amino acid sequence: CASSATGVAGNTIYF.

The CDR3 spells CASSQAQDSSHNEQFF. CDR3 coding DNA: TGCGCCAGCAGCCAAGCCCAGGACAGTTCTCACAATGAGCAGTTCTTC. The chain uses TRBV4-3 and TRBJ2-1, with D possibly matching TRBD1 (6 bases). The CDR3 covers 16 residues. V shed 1 base and J shed 5 bases, with 15 bases lying between them. Germline V gives CDR1 LGHNA, CDR2 YSLEER.

Remarks on this clone: Other DNA sequences from this sample encode an identical CDR3 as well. The chain recombines TRBV5-6 with TRBJ2-7; a possible D gene is TRBD2 (5 bases). Between the trimmed V and J ends, which lost 0 bases and 2 bases, there was a span of 9 bases. Germline CDR1 and CDR2: SGHDT and YYEEEE. CDR3 size: 14 residues. The DNA of the CDR3 is TGTGCCAGCAGCTTGGCCCCGGGGACCTACGAGCAGTACTTC. It codes for CASSLAPGTYEQYF.

The V gene is TRBV5-4, the J gene TRBJ1-2, with D hard to call. Trimming removed 0 bases from V and 0 bases from J, with 6 bases in between. The CDR3 sequence is 14 residues long. Germline CDR1 and CDR2: SGHNT and YYREEE (reference sequence). Here the CDR3 reads CASSLAGANYGYTF. As DNA, the CDR3 is TGTGCCAGCAGCTTGGCCGGTGCTAACTATGGCTACACCTTC.

The chain recombines TRBV19 with TRBJ1-5; D gene unclear. The ends were cut back, 4 bases at V and 2 bases at J, with 18 bases in the middle. The CDR3 runs to 17 residues. Germline V gives CDR1 LNHDA, CDR2 SQIVND (reference sequence). As DNA, the CDR3 is TGTGCCAGTAGTAAGGGCAGGTCATCCAGAGGCAATCAGCCCCAGCATTTT. It specifies CASSKGRSSRGNQPQHF. The complete variable domain, with remaining parts taken from reference TRBV19 and TRBJ1-5, reads DGGITQSPKYLFRKEGQNVTLSCEQNLNHDAMYWYRQDPGQGLRLIYYSQIVNDFQKGDIAEGYSVSREKKESFPLTVTSAQKNPTAFYLCASSKGRSSRGNQPQHFGDGTRLSIL.

The V and J genes are TRBV10-3 and TRBJ2-5; 10 nucleotides align to TRBD2. Germline-derived CDR1 and CDR2 are ENHRY and SYGVKD. This CDR3 region has 19 residues. V was clipped by 1 base and J by 2 bases; unmatched bases: 13. The CDR3 DNA reads as TGTGCCATCAGTGAGTTAAGCAGGAAGACTAGCGGGCCGCAAGAGACCCAGTACTTC. Residues: CAISELSRKTSGPQETQYF.

V and J are TRBV2 and TRBJ1-2; possible D gene TRBD1, 5 bases. The CDR3 is 12 amino acids. The germline V and J ends were trimmed by 5 bases and 4 bases, with 8 bases remaining between them. Per germline, CDR1 SNHLY and CDR2 FYNNEI. The CDR3 region has the DNA TGTGCCAGCAGTCAGGGATTCTATGGCTACACCTTC. It encodes CASSQGFYGYTF.

The chain combines TRBV11-3 with TRBJ2-2; D might be TRBD1 or TRBD2, each matching 5 bases. Germline CDR1 reads SGHNT; CDR2 reads YENEEA. This CDR3 is built from 16 residues. Trimming shortened V by 0 bases and J by 7 bases, and 15 bases separated the two germline ends. Here the CDR3 reads CASSLDTGPLGGELFF. The CDR3 DNA sequence: TGTGCCAGCAGCTTAGATACGGGACCCCTCGGCGGGGAGCTGTTTTTT.

V is TRBV5-1 and J is TRBJ2-1; D remains ambiguous. Trimming took off 2 bases at V and 0 bases at J, with 6 bases between the two ends. This CDR3 spans 14 amino acids. Germline CDR1 is SGHRS and CDR2 is YFSETQ. The CDR3 nucleotides read TGCGCCAGCAGCTTCAGGATCTCCTACAATGAGCAGTTCTTC. Amino acid sequence: CASSFRISYNEQFF.

This clone appeared a single time. V gene TRBV11-2 combines with J gene TRBJ2-2; 9 bases line up with TRBD2. V trimming: 1 base; J trimming: 1 base; junction bases outside the gene matches: 4. The germline V gene encodes CDR1 SGHAT and CDR2 FQNNGV. This CDR3 is built from 17 residues. For the CDR3, the DNA is TGTGCCAGCAGCTTAGCCCCGACTAGCGGGAACACCGGGGAGCTGTTTTTT. It specifies CASSLAPTSGNTGELFF.

The J gene is TRBJ1-5, the V gene TRBV5-6, with TRBD1 matching over 7 bases. Trimming took 1 base from V and 4 from J; bases not matched to a gene: 11. The CDR3 contains 17 residues. Looked up from germline, CDR1 is SGHDT and CDR2 is YYEEEE. CDR3 in amino acids: CASSLRIGGTENQPQHF. The CDR3 DNA follows: TGTGCCAGCAGCTTGAGAATCGGCGGGACAGAAAATCAGCCCCAGCATTTT.